The entry below gives a single TCR beta chain sequence along with its context. This clonotype was counted a few times. Its antigen has not been determined. No base quality information exists; no much larger clone differs at one position. The record originates from a study of early T cells in non-severe SARS-CoV-2 infection (TCRdb year 2021). About the full investigation: Bulk RNA from unsorted whole blood was used for TCR sequencing, so alpha and beta chains could not be paired.

Set within a cohort of healthcare workers in London, UK, this nested case-control study involved weekly PCR testing of nasopharyngeal swabs along with blood sampling. Healthcare workers were enrolled in the week of the UK lockdown, from 23 to 31 March 2020, and were followed every week for up to roughly 16 weeks. The library was prepared using 5' RACE. Data came from a NextSeq 500. In the TCR library protocol, unique molecular identifiers were attached to individual cDNA molecules to correct for PCR bias and sequencing error. Both TCR alpha and beta chains were sequenced, and tight co-correlation was observed between alpha and beta sequence abundances in each sample. The authors processed their data as follows. Decombinator V4 was used to perform V gene, J gene and CDR3 annotation of TCR sequences. Expanded TCRs were defined as changing significantly between any two time points under a Poisson model with p below 0.0001. Abundances of TCRs were expressed as counts per million after normalisation to the total number of TCRs sequenced in each sample. TRAV1-2 paired with TRAJ12, TRAJ20 or TRAJ33 defined MAIT TCRs, while TRAV10 paired with TRAJ18 defined iNKT TCRs. VDJdb, accessed on 1 November 2021, was searched for TCRs annotated for CMV, EBV and SARS-CoV-2, and TCRs annotated for more than one antigen were excluded. The public sequencing data were trimmed at Q25 with fastp and processed into clonotypes with MiXCR by TCRdb, which kept only in-frame beta chains. Every entry covers one CDR3 protein and lists the most common genes and DNA from its rows. TCRdb, rather than the study authors, made the V and J calls. This sample comprises roughly 60,000 distinct CDR3 sequences, 11% of them detected only once. Less than 3.5% of the sample is held by the ten biggest clonotypes.

At the junction V is shortened by 3 bases and J by 9 bases, with 15 bases in between. The CDR3 starts with the cysteine, ends with the phenylalanine, and has 14 residues. Here the CDR3 DNA is all that survives: 42 bases in frame from base 1. The germline V gene specifies LGHNT as CDR1 and FRNRAP as CDR2. The full study reports these points: VDJdb matching was skewed toward anti-spike CD8 responses, so virus-specific expansions were likely underestimated and private and CD4 specificities were missed.

The receptor was isolated from an adult who was a healthcare worker with PCR-confirmed SARS-CoV-2 infection or an uninfected control (not recorded which). Source: whole blood, taken at baseline. The chain links TRBV12-5 with TRBJ2-1; the D gene is perhaps TRBD1 or TRBD2, each of them matching over 5 bases. The sequenced DNA: TGTGCTAGTGGTTTTCGGACACCTGGGGGTGAGCAGTTCTTC. It translates as CASGFRTPGGEQFF.